This TCR beta chain was captured by sequencing in a study of blood T cells in healthy people across ages. Study outcomes and limitations: Getting older went along with TCR beta diversity per million T cells dropping roughly linearly.

On this clonotype: Antigen unknown.

Sample-barcoded 5' priming and a J-beta primer mix drove a second PCR of roughly 6 to 12 cycles. TCRdb reanalysed the 5' RACE reads using MiXCR and keeps one entry per CDR3 protein. The data show fewer than 2,000,000 distinct CDR3 sequences, with about 39% seen just once and approximately 22% held by the top ten. At least 5 micrograms of total RNA were extracted per sample. V was clipped by 5 bases and J by 5 bases; unmatched bases: 6. The CDR3 has 15 residues. CDR1 and CDR2 from the germline V gene are SGHNT and YENEEA. The source material was blood. The clonotype originates from a human donor in good health. This rearrangement joins TRBV11-3 to TRBJ2-1; 10 bases are a match to TRBD1. CDR3 sequence (DNA): TGTGCCAGCAGCCCCCGGGACAGGGGAAACAATGAGCAGTTCTTC. Amino acid sequence: CASSPRDRGNNEQFF.